This T cell receptor (beta chain) was documented in a study of T cell changes during pregnancy in multiple sclerosis. TCRdb's copy holds only in-frame clones and misses some; the assay was immunoSEQ multiplex PCR. The sample yields around 63,000 clones, about 90% seen once. The CDR3 spans 13 residues. Germline CDR1 and CDR2: SGHNT and YYREEE (reference sequence). V lost 5 bases and J lost 5; bases outside the gene matches: 6. This chain links TRBV5-4 with TRBJ2-5; TRBD2 aligns across 7 bases. The TCR was taken from a female donor with multiple sclerosis, enrolled in a pregnancy study. The sample was peripheral blood, taken after pregnancy. This CDR3 is CASRRGSKETQYF. The CDR3 DNA sequence: TGTGCCAGCAGACGCGGGAGTAAGGAGACCCAGTACTTC.